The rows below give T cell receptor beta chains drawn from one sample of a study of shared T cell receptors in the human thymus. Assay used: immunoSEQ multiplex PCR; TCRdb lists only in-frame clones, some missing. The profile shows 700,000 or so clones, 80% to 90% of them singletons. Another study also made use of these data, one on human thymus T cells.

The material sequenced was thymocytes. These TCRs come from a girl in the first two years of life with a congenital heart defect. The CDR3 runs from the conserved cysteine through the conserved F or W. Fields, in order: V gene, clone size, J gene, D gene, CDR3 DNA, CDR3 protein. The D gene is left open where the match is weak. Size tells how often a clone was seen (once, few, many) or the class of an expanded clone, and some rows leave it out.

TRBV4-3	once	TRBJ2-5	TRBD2	TGCGCCAGCAGCCGACGGACTAGCGGGGGGGCCGACTTGGAGACCCAGTACTTC	CASSRRTSGGADLETQYF
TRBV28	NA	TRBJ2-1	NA	TGTGCCAGCAGTTTTAGTCGGGTTGCGAGAAACTGCAATGAGCAGTTCTTC	CASSFSRVARNCNEQFF
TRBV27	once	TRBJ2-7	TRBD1	TGTGCCAGCAGTTTCCGGGACAGGCCCCCTTACGAGCAGTACTTC	CASSFRDRPPYEQYF
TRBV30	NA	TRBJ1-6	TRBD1	TGTGCCTGGAGACCGAAGGACAGGGGAAATTCACCCCTCCACTTT	CAWRPKDRGNSPLHF
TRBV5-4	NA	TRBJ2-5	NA	TGTGCCAGCAGCTCTTGGAGGGGCGTCGGGAATGGGACCCAGTACTTC	CASSSWRGVGNGTQYF
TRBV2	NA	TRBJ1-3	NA	TGTGCCAGCAGTGAACTGGCCCCCGGGGTCCGCTCTGGAAACACCATATATTTT	CASSELAPGVRSGNTIYF
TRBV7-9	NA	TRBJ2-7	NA	TGTGCCAGCAGCCCTTGGCCCTTGTCCCACGAGCAGTACTTC	CASSPWPLSHEQYF
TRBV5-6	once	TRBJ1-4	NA	TGTGCCAGCAGCTCTCGACAGAGCTTGGATGAAAAACTGTTTTTT	CASSSRQSLDEKLFF
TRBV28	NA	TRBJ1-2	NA	TGTGCCAGCAAGAGGGAGGGAAAGGCCTATGGCTACACCTTC	CASKREGKAYGYTF
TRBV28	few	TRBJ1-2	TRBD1	TGTGCCAGCAGTTTAGTAATTAGAATGGGAACCGAGGGACAGGGAGGGGGCTACACCTTC	CASSLVIRMGTEGQGGGYTF